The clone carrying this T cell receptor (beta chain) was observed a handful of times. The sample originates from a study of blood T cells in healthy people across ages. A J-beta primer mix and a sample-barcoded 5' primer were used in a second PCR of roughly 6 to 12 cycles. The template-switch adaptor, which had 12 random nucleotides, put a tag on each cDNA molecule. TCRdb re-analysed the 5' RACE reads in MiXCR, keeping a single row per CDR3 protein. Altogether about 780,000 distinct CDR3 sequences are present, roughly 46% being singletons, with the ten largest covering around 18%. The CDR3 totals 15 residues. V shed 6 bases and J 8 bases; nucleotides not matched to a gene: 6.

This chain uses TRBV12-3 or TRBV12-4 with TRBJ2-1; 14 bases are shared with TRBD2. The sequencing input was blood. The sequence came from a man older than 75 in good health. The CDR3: CASRGLAGAMDEQFF. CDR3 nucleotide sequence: TGTGCCAGCAGGGGACTAGCGGGAGCTATGGATGAGCAGTTCTTC.